This section outlines one T cell receptor beta chain sequence together with its context. The read is 3 residues too short to cover the CDR3 end, so that end is filled in from the germline J gene. Clones were read by immunoSEQ multiplex PCR, and TCRdb kept only the in-frame ones, dropping some. This table holds roughly 34,000 clones. This sample was taken from a study of T cells in women clearing cervical HPV infection. Looking at the study overall: Control women cleared a single incident HPV16 infection within 12 months. Only a few women had HLA typing results available.

All donors had a single incident cervical HPV16 infection, not prevalent. The CDR3 length is 17 residues. J was trimmed by 1 base and V by 0 bases; bases with no gene match: 4. Germline-derived CDR1 and CDR2 are LGHNA and YNFKEQ. This receptor was obtained from a woman aged 18-70 years with a cervical HPV16 infection that either progressed to CIN3+ or cleared (not recorded which). This chain connects TRBV4-2 to TRBJ2-3; 10 bases are shared with TRBD2. The sample was blood buffy coat. CDR3 in amino acids: CASSQDWLAGGTDTQYF. The part of the CDR3 DNA that was read is TGTGCCAGCAGCCAAGATTGGCTAGCGGGGGGCACAGATACG.